This record looks at one T cell receptor (beta chain) sequence and its context. V was pared by 0 bases and J by 2 bases, with 14 bases between. This CDR3 is built from 16 residues. The V gene's germline CDR1 is LGHDT and CDR2 YNNKEL (reference sequence). Sequencing used immunoSEQ multiplex PCR; TCRdb keeps in-frame clones, though not all of them. The repertoire consists of 73,000 or so clones, with approximately 85% occurring once and the leading ten covering 5% to 6%. The data belong to a study of T cell responses to AZD1222 COVID-19 vaccine. This TCR was recovered from an adult in good health. Sequencing was performed on peripheral blood, taken on day 0 of AZD1222 vaccination. The rearrangement uses TRBV3-1 (or the pseudogene TRBV3-2) and TRBJ2-7, with D uncertain. CDR3 in amino acids: CASSQESRSGAYEQYF. The DNA of the CDR3 is TGTGCCAGCAGCCAAGAGTCCCGCTCGGGCGCCTACGAGCAGTACTTC.